Below are 21 T cell receptor beta chains sequenced from a single sample in a study of blood T cell repertoires in COVID-19. Sequencing was performed with immunoSEQ multiplex PCR; in TCRdb, only in-frame clones are kept and a portion is missing. The table shows about 220,000 clones, with roughly 84% occurring only once. Material for sequencing was peripheral blood. The receptor source for this set is a man in his forties or fifties who had recovered from COVID-19.

The chain carries TRBV6-5 and TRBJ2-5; no firm D call. CDR1 and CDR2 (germline): MNHEY, SVGAGI. V dropped 6 bases and J dropped 4 bases, with 9 bases sitting between them. CDR3 length: 12 amino acids. The CDR3 DNA reads as TGTGCCAGCAGGACCAACAGAGAGACCCAGTACTTC. Its translation is CASRTNRETQYF.

The chain carries TRBV11-2 and TRBJ2-7; TRBD1 agrees at 7 bases. This CDR3 region has 16 residues. V was clipped by 5 bases and J by 3 bases; unmatched bases: 13. Germline V lookup: CDR1 SGHAT, CDR2 FQNNGV. Written as DNA, the CDR3 is TGTGCCAGCAGCCCGACAGGGTACGGGGAATACTACGAGCAGTACTTC. Translation gives CASSPTGYGEYYEQYF. Full variable domain (outside the CDR3, taken from reference TRBV11-2 and TRBJ2-7): EAGVAQSPRYKIIEKRQSVAFWCNPISGHATLYWYQQILGQGPKLLIQFQNNGVVDDSQLPKDRFSAERLKGVDSTLKIQPAKLEDSAVYLCASSPTGYGEYYEQYFGPGTRLTVT.

The V gene is TRBV29-1, the J gene TRBJ1-1, with D tentatively TRBD1 (5 bases). V dropped 4 bases and J dropped 0 bases, with 18 bases sitting between them. CDR1 SQVTM and CDR2 ANQGSEA come from the germline V gene. The CDR3 extends over 16 amino acids. The CDR3 sequence: CSVGNDLQDMNTEAFF. DNA for the CDR3: TGCAGCGTTGGGAACGACCTACAGGATATGAACACTGAAGCTTTCTTT.

Written as DNA, the CDR3 is TGTGCCAGCAGCAGTACTAGCGAGCGAGATACGCAGTATTTT. Translation: CASSSTSERDTQYF. The chain recombines TRBV7-6 with TRBJ2-3; the match to TRBD2 covers 7 bases. V shed 5 bases and J 5 bases; nucleotides not matched to a gene: 7. The CDR3 runs 14 residues. CDR1 is SGHVS, CDR2 FNYEAQ, per germline.

This sequence joins TRBV2 and TRBJ1-2; D is possibly TRBD1 (6 bases). This CDR3 is 12 amino acids long. Germline-derived CDR1 and CDR2 are SNHLY and FYNNEI. Trimming removed 4 bases from V and 4 bases from J, with 7 bases in between. CDR3 residues: CASSGDIYGYTF. CDR3 nucleotides: TGTGCCAGCAGTGGGGACATCTATGGCTACACCTTC.

This chain joins TRBV5-4 and TRBJ2-1, with 8 bases matching TRBD1. Germline trimming cut 5 bases from V and 8 bases from J; bases unmatched to any gene: 9. The CDR3 is 14 amino acids. CDR1 and CDR2 (germline): SGHNT, YYREEE (reference sequence). The CDR3 bases are TGTGCCAGCAGTAACAGGACAGGGTCAGATGAGCAGTTCTTC. It yields the protein CASSNRTGSDEQFF.

The V call is TRBV7-9, the J call TRBJ2-3; 7 bases fit TRBD1. Germline V gene sequence: CDR1 SEHNR, CDR2 FQNEAQ (reference sequence). The J segment lost 10 bases and the V segment lost 5 bases, leaving 15 bases of the junction unmatched. The CDR3 runs to 15 residues. The chain's CDR3 is CASSPRALRQGSQYF. In DNA, the CDR3 is TGTGCCAGCAGCCCGAGGGCCCTCCGACAGGGCTCGCAGTATTTT.

The V gene is TRBV2, the J gene TRBJ2-1; D possibly corresponds to TRBD1 (5 bases). The CDR3 sequence is 15 residues long. V lost 8 bases and J lost 0, with 14 bases in between. From germline, CDR1 is SNHLY and CDR2 FYNNEI. CDR3 in amino acids: CASALRQTSYNEQFF. In DNA form, the CDR3 reads TGTGCCAGCGCACTCCGACAGACCTCCTACAATGAGCAGTTCTTC. Based on the CDR3 plus reference TRBV2 and TRBJ2-1, the full variable domain is EPEVTQTPSHQVTQMGQEVILRCVPISNHLYFYWYRQILGQKVEFLVSFYNNEISEKSEIFDDQFSVERPDGSNFTLKIRSTKLEDSAMYFCASALRQTSYNEQFFGPGTRLTVL.

The J gene is TRBJ1-5, the V gene TRBV2; TRBD1 might be the D (6 bases). The CDR3 is 15 residues long. Germline assignment: CDR1 SNHLY and CDR2 FYNNEI. The ends were cut back, 5 bases at V and 4 bases at J, with 15 bases in the middle. CDR3 nucleotides: TGTGCCAGCAGTTTAACAGGGATCCTTAATCAGCCCCAGCATTTT. This codes for CASSLTGILNQPQHF. The full variable domain, in which reference TRBV2 and TRBJ1-5 provide the parts outside the CDR3, is EPEVTQTPSHQVTQMGQEVILRCVPISNHLYFYWYRQILGQKVEFLVSFYNNEISEKSEIFDDQFSVERPDGSNFTLKIRSTKLEDSAMYFCASSLTGILNQPQHFGDGTRLSIL.

This sequence joins TRBV28 and TRBJ1-3; D is perhaps TRBD1 (5 bases). The V end was cut by 5 bases, the J end by 4 bases, with 15 bases between. The CDR3 is 15 amino acids. In germline, CDR1 is MDHEN, CDR2 SYDVKM. The CDR3: CASSPLGGSGNTIYF. The CDR3 bases are TGTGCCAGCAGTCCTCTGGGGGGATCCGGAAACACCATATATTTT. The entire variable domain, with the rest obtained from reference TRBV28 and TRBJ1-3, is as follows: DVKVTQSSRYLVKRTGEKVFLECVQDMDHENMFWYRQDPGLGLRLIYFSYDVKMKEKGDIPEGYSVSREKKERFSLILESASTNQTSMYLCASSPLGGSGNTIYFGEGSWLTVV.

The J gene is TRBJ2-1, the V gene TRBV4-2, with a possible D match to TRBD1 (6 bases). The V end lost 4 bases, the J end lost 0 bases, and 16 bases lay between the germline ends. This CDR3 is 17 amino acids long. Germline-derived CDR1 and CDR2 are LGHNA and YNFKEQ. The CDR3 sequence: CASSPATGRSSYNEQFF. In DNA, the CDR3 is TGTGCCAGCAGCCCGGCCACAGGGAGAAGCTCCTACAATGAGCAGTTCTTC.

The rearrangement joins TRBV6-6 to TRBJ1-1, with D possibly being TRBD1 (6 bases). Per germline, CDR1 MNHNY and CDR2 SVGAGI (reference sequence). The V gene lost 4 bases and the J gene lost 3 bases, with 12 bases spanning the gap. CDR3 length: 14 residues. CDR3 sequence: CASSLTGTYTEAFF. The CDR3 region has the DNA TGTGCCAGCAGTTTAACAGGGACCTACACTGAAGCTTTCTTT.

The chain joins TRBV27 to TRBJ1-5, with D hard to call. This CDR3 has 16 residues. V was clipped by 2 bases and J by 0 bases, with 11 bases between them. The germline V gene has CDR1 MNHEY and CDR2 SMNVEV (reference sequence). CDR3: CASSLILRDSNQPQHF. In DNA form, the CDR3 reads TGTGCCAGCAGTTTAATTTTACGGGATAGCAATCAGCCCCAGCATTTT.

V gene TRBV28 combines with J gene TRBJ1-2; TRBD1 aligns across 7 bases. After removal of 2 bases from V and 8 bases from J, the junction contained 11 bases not matched to a gene. CDR1 and CDR2 (germline): MDHEN, SYDVKM. CDR3 length equals 15 residues. CDR3 loop: CASSLGGQRTGGYTF. CDR3 nucleotides: TGTGCCAGCAGTTTAGGGGGACAGCGAACCGGGGGCTACACCTTC.

V gene TRBV14 combines with J gene TRBJ2-5; D is perhaps TRBD1 (5 bases). This CDR3 is 13 amino acids long. V was pared by 2 bases and J by 4 bases, with 8 bases between. The germline V gene has CDR1 SGHDN and CDR2 FVKESK. CDR3 DNA sequence: TGTGCCAGCAGCCAACAGGGAAGAGAGACCCAGTACTTC. Translating it yields CASSQQGRETQYF.

The rearrangement joins TRBV12-3 or TRBV12-4 to TRBJ2-7; D unresolved. The CDR3 covers 12 residues. The V and J ends lost 2 bases and 4 bases respectively, with 6 bases between them. CDR3: CASSLMAYEQYF. The CDR3 DNA reads TGTGCCAGCAGTTTAATGGCTTACGAGCAGTACTTC.

The rearrangement links TRBV29-1 to TRBJ2-7; D may be TRBD2 (7 bases). V lost 4 bases, J lost 1 base, and 11 bases lay in between. Per the germline V gene, CDR1 is SQVTM and CDR2 is ANQGSEA. This CDR3 region has 13 residues. This CDR3 is CSVAGGESYEQYF. The CDR3 DNA reads as TGCAGCGTTGCGGGGGGCGAGTCCTACGAGCAGTACTTC.

The chain couples TRBV27 to TRBJ2-7; TRBD1 might be the D (6 bases). This CDR3 comprises 14 residues. Looked up from germline, CDR1 is MNHEY and CDR2 is SMNVEV (reference sequence). The germline V and J ends were trimmed by 1 base and 2 bases, with 9 bases remaining between them. CDR3 coding DNA: TGTGCCAGCAGTTTATACAGGGAAACCTACGAGCAGTACTTC. Its protein is CASSLYRETYEQYF.

Written as DNA, the CDR3 is TGTGCCAGCAGCGCCCCCGGGGGGAGCGGAGTCTACAATGAGCAGTTCTTC. Residues: CASSAPGGSGVYNEQFF. The chain links TRBV9 to TRBJ2-1, with TRBD2 identical over 7 bases. The germline CDR1 and CDR2 sequences are SGDLS and YYNGEE. The CDR3 is made up of 17 amino acids. J lost 3 bases, V lost 3 bases, and 12 bases had no gene match.

CDR3 sequence reads: CASSPQQAANYGYTF. As DNA, the CDR3 is TGCGCCAGCAGCCCCCAGCAGGCAGCTAACTATGGCTACACCTTC. The chain joins TRBV5-1 to TRBJ1-2; D is ambiguous. The germline V and J ends were trimmed by 4 bases and 0 bases, with 13 bases remaining between them. Germline CDR1 reads SGHRS; CDR2 reads YFSETQ. This CDR3 has 15 amino acids.

This clone was observed once. The V and J genes are TRBV28 and TRBJ2-1; 7 nucleotides match TRBD2. Germline V gene data show CDR1 as MDHEN and CDR2 as SYDVKM. The ends lost 6 bases at V and 3 bases at J; junction bases unmatched: 11. The CDR3 has 16 residues. CDR3 region: CASSSLSAGYYNEQFF. CDR3 coding DNA: TGTGCCAGCAGCTCCTTATCAGCGGGGTACTACAATGAGCAGTTCTTC.